This record covers a single T cell receptor beta chain. This sample was included in a study of shared clonotypes between healthy human individuals. Study information: A few men and a couple of women, aged 18 to 49, were donors.

The CDR3 is made up of 14 amino acids. V lost 1 base to trimming and J lost 4 bases, with 11 bases between them. The V gene's germline CDR1 is MNHEY and CDR2 SVGAGI. Every immunoSEQ plate was one replicate of a subset's evenly spread DNA. Some clones are missing from TCRdb's copy, which holds only in-frame ones; the method was immunoSEQ multiplex PCR. The sample has 450,000 to 500,000 clones; over 70% are singletons. J is TRBJ2-7 and V is TRBV6-5, with a possible D match to TRBD1 (6 bases). This TCR derives from a woman aged 35 to 49 in good health. Some clones in this sample may be carry-over from other donors' samples. The sequenced material came from PBMCs. The CDR3 region is CASSYYRQGYEQYF. For the CDR3, the DNA is TGTGCCAGCAGTTACTATCGGCAGGGGTACGAGCAGTACTTC.